The 20 T cell receptor beta chains below come from one sample, sequenced in a study of technical replicates of blood from a few donors. TCRdb's table, derived via immunoSEQ multiplex PCR, lists solely in-frame clones and lacks some. The data contain roughly 83,000 clones, approximately 92% of them singletons. Sequenced sample: T cells isolated from PBMCs. The receptor source for this set is a human donor in good health.

The V call is TRBV7-3, the J call TRBJ1-1; the D is unclear. Germline CDR1 reads SGHTA; CDR2 reads FQGTGA. The CDR3 is 14 residues long. V was clipped by 5 bases and J by 9 bases, with 19 bases between them. The CDR3 nucleotides are TGTGCCAGCAGCCCAGGAGGGTTCCCCGCCAAAGCTTTCTTT. As protein: CASSPGGFPAKAFF. Drawing the rest from reference TRBV7-3 and TRBJ1-1, the complete variable domain is GAGVSQTPSNKVTEKGKYVELRCDPISGHTALYWYRQSLGQGPEFLIYFQGTGAADDSGLPNDRFFAVRPEGSVSTLKIQRTERGDSAVYLCASSPGGFPAKAFFGQGTRLTVV.

The rearrangement links TRBV4-1 to TRBJ1-2; 9 bases match TRBD1. The length of the CDR3 is 14 residues. The germline CDR1 and CDR2 sequences are MGHRA and YSYEKL. With V trimmed by 3 bases and J by 5 bases, 4 bases remained unmatched. This CDR3 is CASSQGDRGYGYTF. CDR3 coding DNA: TGCGCCAGCAGCCAGGGCGACAGGGGGTATGGCTACACCTTC.

The rearrangement uses TRBV11-2 and TRBJ2-1; D is ambiguous. V lost 7 bases to trimming and J lost 0 bases, with 16 bases between them. The germline gives CDR1 SGHAT, CDR2 FQNNGV. The CDR3 is 16 amino acids. In DNA, the CDR3 is TGTGCCAGCATCCCCCTTGGGTGGAGCTCCTACAATGAGCAGTTCTTC. Its translation is CASIPLGWSSYNEQFF.

This sequence joins TRBV11-3 and TRBJ2-7; D gene ambiguous. Trimming pared 5 bases from V and 1 base from J, leaving 15 bases between. This CDR3 spans 15 amino acids. From germline, CDR1 is SGHNT and CDR2 YENEEA. In DNA form, the CDR3 reads TGTGCCAGCAGCCTGGTAACTATCCCGTCCTACGAGCAGTACTTC. This sequence encodes CASSLVTIPSYEQYF.

The chain combines TRBV5-1 with TRBJ1-2, with 8 nucleotides matching TRBD1. V dropped 0 bases and J dropped 6; count of bases not matched to a gene: 7. The CDR3 has 15 residues. Germline CDR1 reads SGHRS; CDR2 reads YFSETQ. CDR3 residues: CASSLGDKTGDGYTF. CDR3 sequence (DNA): TGCGCCAGCAGCTTGGGGGATAAGACAGGGGATGGCTACACCTTC.

This rearrangement joins TRBV27 to TRBJ2-5; TRBD1 aligns across 8 bases. CDR1 is MNHEY, CDR2 SMNVEV, per germline (reference sequence). The CDR3 is made up of 16 amino acids. With 5 bases clipped from V and 0 bases from J, the junction kept 8 bases outside the gene matches. The CDR3 spells CASSPGQGGYQETQYF. The CDR3 coding sequence is TGTGCCAGCAGTCCTGGACAGGGCGGGTACCAAGAGACCCAGTACTTC.

This clone was detected once. The genes are TRBV28 and TRBJ2-3; 10 nucleotides line up with TRBD1. This CDR3 spans 17 amino acids. The junction had 8 bases not matched to a gene; V was cut back by 3 bases and J by 2 bases. Germline CDR1 is MDHEN and CDR2 is SYDVKM. The CDR3 reads CASSFQGQGHSTDTQYF. For the CDR3, the DNA is TGTGCCAGCAGTTTCCAGGGACAGGGGCATTCCACAGATACGCAGTATTTT. Full variable domain (remainder filled in from reference TRBV28 and TRBJ2-3): DVKVTQSSRYLVKRTGEKVFLECVQDMDHENMFWYRQDPGLGLRLIYFSYDVKMKEKGDIPEGYSVSREKKERFSLILESASTNQTSMYLCASSFQGQGHSTDTQYFGPGTRLTVL.

This clone was seen only once. V gene TRBV11-3 combines with J gene TRBJ2-1, with 8 nucleotides matching TRBD1. V gave up 7 bases and J gave up 0 bases; unmatched junction bases: 17. The CDR3 is 19 amino acids. The germline CDR1 and CDR2 sequences are SGHNT and YENEEA. CDR3 nucleotide sequence: TGTGCCAGCAACATTGCAGGACTGCAGGGGGCCAGCTCCTACAATGAGCAGTTCTTC. Protein product: CASNIAGLQGASSYNEQFF.

The gene calls are TRBV27 and TRBJ2-1; TRBD2 aligns across 8 bases. Germline CDR1 reads MNHEY; CDR2 reads SMNVEV (reference sequence). This CDR3 has 15 residues. Trimming at V came to 7 bases and at J to 6 bases, leaving 11 bases not matched to a gene. The CDR3 spells CASNYYSGARNEQFF. The DNA of the CDR3 is TGTGCCAGCAATTATTATAGCGGGGCTCGCAATGAGCAGTTCTTC.

This clone was found once. The genes are TRBV29-1 and TRBJ2-2; 7 positions match TRBD2. CDR1 and CDR2 from the germline V gene are SQVTM and ANQGSEA. Unmatched junction bases numbered 14, after V lost 6 bases and J lost 7 bases. This CDR3 is 15 amino acids long. CDR3 residues: CSVGGSPWGIGELFF. DNA of the CDR3: TGCAGCGTGGGAGGGTCCCCTTGGGGCATCGGGGAGCTGTTTTTT.

The chain joins TRBV18 to TRBJ2-2, with 7 bases matching TRBD1. Trimming took 7 bases from V and 1 from J; bases not matched to a gene: 3. Germline CDR1 KGHSH, CDR2 LQKENI. The CDR3 is 14 residues long. The CDR3 DNA follows: TGTGCCAGCTTTGGACAGGAGAACACCGGGGAGCTGTTTTTT. Its protein product is CASFGQENTGELFF.

A few counts support this clone. The chain links TRBV10-3 to TRBJ1-5; the D is unclear. The V gene lost 4 bases and the J gene lost 7 bases, with 11 bases spanning the gap. The CDR3 has 13 amino acids. Germline values: CDR1 ENHRY, CDR2 SYGVKD. The CDR3 DNA reads TGTGCCATCAGTGGGAGGTGGAACCAGCCCCAGCATTTT. It encodes CAISGRWNQPQHF.

This chain uses TRBV6-5 with TRBJ2-2, with D perhaps TRBD2 (6 bases). CDR1 and CDR2 (germline): MNHEY, SVGAGI. Trimming cost V 6 bases and J 4 bases, with 9 bases left between them. The CDR3 loop spans 13 amino acids. The CDR3 sequence: CASSGTPTGELFF. DNA for the CDR3: TGTGCCAGCAGCGGGACTCCCACCGGGGAGCTGTTTTTT.

In this sample, this clone turned up once. The CDR3 loop is CASSPRGGETDAGNTIYF. The CDR3 DNA follows: TGTGCCAGCTCACCAAGAGGAGGTGAGACTGATGCTGGAAACACCATATATTTT. The V call is TRBV18, the J call TRBJ1-3, with unresolved D. Trimming cost V 2 bases and J 2 bases, with 19 bases left between them. This CDR3 is built from 18 residues. Per the germline V gene, CDR1 is KGHSH and CDR2 is LQKENI.

This clone came up a few times. This chain connects TRBV10-1 to TRBJ1-2; D remains ambiguous. Germline lookup yields CDR1 WNHNN and CDR2 SYGVQD (reference sequence). V was trimmed by 2 bases and J by 3 bases, leaving 7 bases between them. The CDR3 runs to 13 residues. CDR3: CASSETSDYGYTF. The CDR3 DNA reads as TGCGCCAGCAGTGAGACATCTGACTATGGCTACACCTTC.

This clone has a single count. The V and J genes are TRBV28 and TRBJ1-2; 9 bases are a match to TRBD1. V dropped 4 bases and J dropped 6; count of bases not matched to a gene: 12. CDR3 length: 16 residues. The germline V gene encodes CDR1 MDHEN and CDR2 SYDVKM. CDR3 protein: CASSSGLGTGTDGYTF. The CDR3 DNA sequence: TGTGCCAGCAGTTCAGGGTTGGGGACAGGGACGGATGGCTACACCTTC.

The gene calls are TRBV12-5 and TRBJ2-7; no clear D. The CDR3 loop spans 17 amino acids. Germline CDR1 reads LGHNT; CDR2 reads FRNRAP. Deletions cut 6 bases from V and 2 bases from J, with 23 bases between. The CDR3 nucleotides are TGTGCTAGTGGCCTAACCTCCAACACAGATTACCCCTACGAGCAGTACTTC. Translating gives CASGLTSNTDYPYEQYF. Full variable domain (rest looked up from reference TRBV12-5 and TRBJ2-7): DARVTQTPRHKVTEMGQEVTMRCQPILGHNTVFWYRQTMMQGLELLAYFRNRAPLDDSGMPKDRFSAEMPDATLATLKIQPSEPRDSAVYFCASGLTSNTDYPYEQYFGPGTRLTVT.

The chain combines TRBV30 with TRBJ2-7; TRBD1 aligns across 9 bases. J gave up 2 bases and V 2 bases, and 4 bases lay outside the gene matches. CDR1 and CDR2 (germline): GTSNPN, SVGIG (reference sequence). The CDR3 is 14 residues long. CDR3 protein: CAWSMGQGTYEQYF. The CDR3 nucleotides read TGTGCCTGGAGTATGGGACAGGGAACCTACGAGCAGTACTTC.

This chain links TRBV10-1 with TRBJ2-7, with D perhaps TRBD1 (5 bases). Germline CDR1 and CDR2: WNHNN and SYGVQD (reference sequence). V was cut by 2 bases and J by 3 bases, with 11 bases left in between. The CDR3 has 14 residues. The CDR3 DNA reads as TGCGCCAGCAGTGAGGACAGTGGCTACTACGAGCAGTACTTC. It yields the protein CASSEDSGYYEQYF.

This chain joins TRBV19 and TRBJ1-6, with 7 bases matching TRBD1. J lost 6 bases, V lost 7 bases, and 18 bases had no gene match. From germline, CDR1 is LNHDA and CDR2 SQIVND (reference sequence). The CDR3 loop spans 18 amino acids. CDR3 nucleotide sequence: TGTGCCAGTACCAGTCGGAGGGGGACGGGACAGTTTAATTCACCCCTCCACTTT. This sequence encodes CASTSRRGTGQFNSPLHF.